A selection of T cell receptor beta chains follows, all from one sample in a study of cytomegalovirus exposure and HLA in healthy donors. TCRdb keeps only in-frame clones here, not all; method: immunoSEQ multiplex PCR. In the table there are about 110,000 clones, roughly 70% of which are singletons. Material for sequencing was PBMCs. All receptors derive from a man aged 35 to 55 in good health and CMV-seropositive. The CDR3 runs from the conserved cysteine through the conserved F or W. Fields, in order: clone size, D gene, J gene, V gene, CDR3 protein, CDR3 DNA. A D gene is named only where the DNA matches it firmly. The listing skips clone size in some rows; elsewhere it reads once, few, many or a size class.

abundance: .
d_gene: TRBD2
j_gene: TRBJ2-2
v_gene: TRBV4-1
CDR3aa: CASSPGTSGSAGELFF
CDR3nt: TGCGCCAGCAGCCCAGGGACTAGCGGGAGTGCCGGGGAGCTGTTTTTT

abundance: .
d_gene: TRBD1
j_gene: TRBJ1-1
v_gene: TRBV9
CDR3aa: CASSGQGDTEAFF
CDR3nt: TGTGCCAGCAGTGGACAGGGGGACACTGAAGCTTTCTTT

abundance: .
d_gene: TRBD1
j_gene: TRBJ2-5
v_gene: TRBV9
CDR3aa: CASSGGTDQETQYF
CDR3nt: TGTGCCAGCAGCGGTGGGACAGATCAAGAGACCCAGTACTTC

abundance: .
d_gene: .
j_gene: TRBJ1-5
v_gene: TRBV19
CDR3aa: CASTDIQGFSQPQHF
CDR3nt: TGTGCCAGTACCGATATACAGGGTTTTTCGCAGCCCCAGCATTTT

abundance: .
d_gene: TRBD1
j_gene: TRBJ1-5
v_gene: TRBV7-2
CDR3aa: CASSLVTGGQPQHF
CDR3nt: TGTGCCAGCAGCTTAGTCACAGGGGGTCAGCCCCAGCATTTT

abundance: .
d_gene: TRBD1
j_gene: TRBJ1-1
v_gene: TRBV6-6
CDR3aa: CASGLFGQADEAFF
CDR3nt: TGTGCCAGCGGGCTTTTTGGACAGGCCGATGAAGCTTTCTTT

abundance: .
d_gene: TRBD1
j_gene: TRBJ1-1
v_gene: TRBV5-1
CDR3aa: CASRIRGDTEAFF
CDR3nt: TGCGCCAGCAGGATCAGGGGGGACACTGAAGCTTTCTTT

abundance: .
d_gene: TRBD1
j_gene: TRBJ2-7
v_gene: TRBV13
CDR3aa: CASSLEGTGGYYEQYF
CDR3nt: TGTGCCAGCAGCTTAGAAGGGACAGGGGGCTACTACGAGCAGTACTTC

abundance: .
d_gene: TRBD1
j_gene: TRBJ1-1
v_gene: TRBV28
CDR3aa: CASSLPDRATEAFF
CDR3nt: TGTGCCAGCAGTTTACCCGACAGGGCCACTGAAGCTTTCTTT

abundance: .
d_gene: .
j_gene: TRBJ1-2
v_gene: TRBV6-5
CDR3aa: CASSYSTGAANYGYTF
CDR3nt: TGTGCCAGCAGTTACTCGACGGGTGCGGCTAACTATGGCTACACCTTC

abundance: .
d_gene: TRBD1
j_gene: TRBJ1-5
v_gene: TRBV6-5
CDR3aa: CASSSTAGQGIQPQHF
CDR3nt: TGTGCCAGCAGTTCAACCGCGGGACAGGGTATTCAGCCCCAGCATTTT

abundance: few
d_gene: .
j_gene: TRBJ1-1
v_gene: TRBV6-5
CDR3aa: CASSYRAGLTEAFF
CDR3nt: TGTGCCAGCAGTTACCGTGCAGGGCTCACTGAAGCTTTCTTT

abundance: .
d_gene: .
j_gene: TRBJ2-7
v_gene: TRBV4-3
CDR3aa: CASSQGAPGGIGEQYF
CDR3nt: TGCGCCAGCAGCCAAGGAGCCCCAGGGGGGATAGGCGAGCAGTACTTC

abundance: .
d_gene: .
j_gene: TRBJ2-7
v_gene: TRBV30
CDR3aa: CAWSVRFGGTYEQYF
CDR3nt: TGTGCCTGGAGTGTACGGTTTGGGGGCACCTACGAGCAGTACTTC

abundance: .
d_gene: .
j_gene: TRBJ1-2
v_gene: TRBV11-2
CDR3aa: CASSLEQGAGYTF
CDR3nt: TGTGCCAGCAGCTTAGAACAGGGAGCGGGCTACACCTTC

abundance: .
d_gene: .
j_gene: TRBJ2-6
v_gene: TRBV7-2
CDR3aa: CASSRGQAGANVLTF
CDR3nt: TGTGCCAGCAGCAGGGGCCAAGCTGGGGCCAACGTCCTGACTTTC

abundance: .
d_gene: TRBD1
j_gene: TRBJ1-1
v_gene: TRBV7-2
CDR3aa: CASNNWGQGHTEAFF
CDR3nt: TGTGCCAGCAACAATTGGGGACAGGGCCACACTGAAGCTTTCTTT

abundance: .
d_gene: TRBD1
j_gene: TRBJ1-4
v_gene: TRBV9
CDR3aa: CASSVGQGVGNEKLFF
CDR3nt: TGTGCCAGCAGCGTAGGACAGGGGGTCGGCAATGAAAAACTGTTTTTT

abundance: few
d_gene: .
j_gene: TRBJ1-1
v_gene: TRBV29-1
CDR3aa: CSVGQGPNTEAFF
CDR3nt: TGCAGCGTTGGTCAGGGGCCGAACACTGAAGCTTTCTTT

abundance: .
d_gene: .
j_gene: TRBJ1-1
v_gene: TRBV6-5
CDR3aa: CASSLGRTEAFF
CDR3nt: TGTGCCAGCAGTTTGGGCAGAACTGAAGCTTTCTTT

abundance: .
d_gene: .
j_gene: TRBJ1-5
v_gene: TRBV6-5
CDR3aa: CASSINRGNQPQHF
CDR3nt: TGTGCCAGCAGTATAAACAGGGGCAATCAGCCCCAGCATTTT

abundance: .
d_gene: .
j_gene: TRBJ1-5
v_gene: TRBV27
CDR3aa: CASSLFPGFQPQHF
CDR3nt: TGTGCCAGCAGTTTATTCCCGGGGTTTCAGCCCCAGCATTTT

abundance: few
d_gene: .
j_gene: TRBJ2-7
v_gene: TRBV5-1
CDR3aa: CASSLASGLTYEQYF
CDR3nt: TGCGCCAGCAGCTTGGCCAGCGGACTTACCTACGAGCAGTACTTC

abundance: .
d_gene: TRBD1
j_gene: TRBJ1-2
v_gene: TRBV28
CDR3aa: CASSYPRTGNGYTF
CDR3nt: TGTGCCAGCAGTTACCCCCGGACAGGGAATGGCTACACCTTC

abundance: .
d_gene: .
j_gene: TRBJ2-3
v_gene: TRBV5-1
CDR3aa: CASSGTASSTDTQYF
CDR3nt: TGCGCCAGCAGCGGTACTGCCTCTAGCACAGATACGCAGTATTTT

abundance: .
d_gene: .
j_gene: TRBJ2-7
v_gene: TRBV7-8
CDR3aa: CASSPTSGYEQYF
CDR3nt: TGTGCCAGCAGCCCGACCAGCGGCTACGAGCAGTACTTC

abundance: few
d_gene: TRBD2
j_gene: TRBJ2-7
v_gene: TRBV5-5
CDR3aa: CASSPSGRTYEQYF
CDR3nt: TGTGCCAGCAGCCCTAGCGGGAGGACCTACGAGCAGTACTTC

abundance: .
d_gene: .
j_gene: TRBJ1-2
v_gene: TRBV30
CDR3aa: CAWSVNGAGYTF
CDR3nt: TGTGCCTGGAGTGTAAATGGGGCCGGCTACACCTTC

abundance: .
d_gene: .
j_gene: TRBJ2-7
v_gene: TRBV30
CDR3aa: CAWPTGSAYEQYF
CDR3nt: TGTGCCTGGCCTACAGGGTCCGCCTACGAGCAGTACTTC

abundance: .
d_gene: .
j_gene: TRBJ2-5
v_gene: TRBV6-1
CDR3aa: CASVGLALQETQYF
CDR3nt: TGTGCCAGCGTGGGGCTAGCGCTCCAAGAGACCCAGTACTTC

abundance: few
d_gene: .
j_gene: TRBJ2-1
v_gene: TRBV9
CDR3aa: CASSVDPLSSYNEQFF
CDR3nt: TGTGCCAGCAGCGTAGACCCCCTTAGCTCCTACAATGAGCAGTTCTTC

abundance: .
d_gene: .
j_gene: TRBJ1-5
v_gene: TRBV6-5
CDR3aa: CASSSLRENNQPQHF
CDR3nt: TGTGCCAGCAGTTCCCTACGAGAGAACAATCAGCCCCAGCATTTT

abundance: .
d_gene: .
j_gene: TRBJ1-1
v_gene: TRBV7-6
CDR3aa: CASSLAPGTEAFF
CDR3nt: TGTGCCAGCAGCTTAGCGCCGGGAACTGAAGCTTTCTTT

abundance: .
d_gene: .
j_gene: TRBJ1-5
v_gene: TRBV21-1
CDR3aa: CASSKGCQGVDQPQHF
CDR3nt: TGTGCCAGCAGCAAAGGCTGTCAGGGGGTCGATCAGCCCCAGCATTTT

abundance: .
d_gene: .
j_gene: TRBJ2-1
v_gene: TRBV4-2
CDR3aa: CASSQGLERNEQFF
CDR3nt: TGTGCCAGCAGCCAGGGTCTAGAACGCAATGAGCAGTTCTTC

abundance: few
d_gene: TRBD1
j_gene: TRBJ1-2
v_gene: TRBV23-1
CDR3aa: CASSQRGTEGSGYGYTF
CDR3nt: TGCGCCAGCTCCCAAAGGGGGACAGAGGGGTCGGGCTATGGCTACACCTTC

abundance: once
d_gene: TRBD1
j_gene: TRBJ1-2
v_gene: TRBV27
CDR3aa: CASSFGQGYGYTF
CDR3nt: TGTGCCAGCAGTTTCGGACAGGGCTATGGCTACACCTTC

abundance: once
d_gene: TRBD1
j_gene: TRBJ1-4
v_gene: TRBV5-1
CDR3aa: CASSSGQGGEKLFF
CDR3nt: TGCGCCAGCAGCTCCGGACAGGGTGGGGAAAAACTGTTTTTT

abundance: .
d_gene: .
j_gene: TRBJ2-1
v_gene: TRBV10-3
CDR3aa: CAISASDEQFF
CDR3nt: TGTGCCATCAGTGCCTCTGATGAGCAGTTCTTC

abundance: .
d_gene: TRBD1
j_gene: TRBJ1-4
v_gene: TRBV5-1
CDR3aa: CASSVKQGATNEKLFF
CDR3nt: TGCGCCAGCAGCGTGAAACAGGGGGCAACTAATGAAAAACTGTTTTTT

abundance: .
d_gene: .
j_gene: TRBJ2-2
v_gene: TRBV13
CDR3aa: CASSLYASEVPGELFF
CDR3nt: TGTGCCAGCAGCTTATACGCGTCGGAGGTCCCCGGGGAGCTGTTTTTT

abundance: .
d_gene: TRBD2
j_gene: TRBJ2-7
v_gene: TRBV4-2
CDR3aa: CASSQVGTSGAYEQYF
CDR3nt: TGTGCCAGCAGCCAAGTTGGGACTAGCGGAGCCTACGAGCAGTACTTC

abundance: .
d_gene: TRBD2
j_gene: TRBJ2-5
v_gene: TRBV4-3
CDR3aa: CASSQEFRLAGNQETQYF
CDR3nt: TGCGCCAGCAGCCAAGAGTTTCGACTAGCGGGGAACCAAGAGACCCAGTACTTC

abundance: .
d_gene: TRBD2
j_gene: TRBJ2-1
v_gene: TRBV5-4
CDR3aa: CASSGGLAGDEQFF
CDR3nt: TGTGCCAGCAGCGGCGGACTAGCGGGAGATGAGCAGTTCTTC

abundance: few
d_gene: TRBD1
j_gene: TRBJ2-5
v_gene: TRBV5-5
CDR3aa: CASSSRGQETQYF
CDR3nt: TGTGCCAGCAGCTCCAGGGGGCAAGAGACCCAGTACTTC

abundance: .
d_gene: TRBD1
j_gene: TRBJ2-7
v_gene: TRBV19
CDR3aa: CASSIQGAAREQYF
CDR3nt: TGTGCCAGTAGTATCCAGGGGGCTGCCCGCGAGCAGTACTTC

abundance: few
d_gene: .
j_gene: TRBJ2-3
v_gene: TRBV4-1
CDR3aa: CASSLRGAEITDTQYF
CDR3nt: TGCGCCAGCAGCCTACGAGGAGCGGAGATCACAGATACGCAGTATTTT

abundance: .
d_gene: TRBD2
j_gene: TRBJ2-2
v_gene: TRBV6-4
CDR3aa: CASSDSAGAGELFF
CDR3nt: TGTGCCAGCAGTGACTCAGCGGGAGCCGGGGAGCTGTTTTTT

abundance: .
d_gene: .
j_gene: TRBJ2-2
v_gene: TRBV4-1
CDR3aa: CASSQDETAGELFF
CDR3nt: TGCGCCAGCAGCCAAGATGAGACAGCCGGGGAGCTGTTTTTT

abundance: once
d_gene: TRBD2
j_gene: TRBJ2-1
v_gene: TRBV7-6
CDR3aa: CASSFSGGNVNEQFF
CDR3nt: TGTGCCAGCAGCTTTAGCGGGGGGAACGTGAATGAGCAGTTCTTC